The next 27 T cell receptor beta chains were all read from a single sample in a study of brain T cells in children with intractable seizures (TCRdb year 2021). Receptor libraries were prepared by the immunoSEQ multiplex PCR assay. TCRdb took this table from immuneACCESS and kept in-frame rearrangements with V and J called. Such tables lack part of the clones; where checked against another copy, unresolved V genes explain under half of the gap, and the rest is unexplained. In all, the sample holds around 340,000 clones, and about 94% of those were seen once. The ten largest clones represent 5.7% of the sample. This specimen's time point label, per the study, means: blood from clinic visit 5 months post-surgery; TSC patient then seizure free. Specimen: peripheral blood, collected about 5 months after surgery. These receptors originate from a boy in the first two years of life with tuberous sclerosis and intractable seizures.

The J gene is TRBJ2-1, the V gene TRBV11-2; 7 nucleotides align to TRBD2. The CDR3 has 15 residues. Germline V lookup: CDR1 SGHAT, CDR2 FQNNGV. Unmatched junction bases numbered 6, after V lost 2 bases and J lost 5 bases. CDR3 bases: TGTGCCAGCAGCTTAACGGCTAGCGGAAACAATGAGCAGTTCTTC. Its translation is CASSLTASGNNEQFF. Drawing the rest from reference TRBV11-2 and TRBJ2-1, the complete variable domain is EAGVAQSPRYKIIEKRQSVAFWCNPISGHATLYWYQQILGQGPKLLIQFQNNGVVDDSQLPKDRFSAERLKGVDSTLKIQPAKLEDSAVYLCASSLTASGNNEQFFGPGTRLTVL.

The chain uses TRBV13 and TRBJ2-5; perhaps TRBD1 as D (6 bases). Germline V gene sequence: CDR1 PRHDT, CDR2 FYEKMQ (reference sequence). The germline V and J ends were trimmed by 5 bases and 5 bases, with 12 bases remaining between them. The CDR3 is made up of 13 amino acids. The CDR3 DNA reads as TGTGCCAGCAGCCCCAGGCAGGGGGAGACCCAGTACTTC. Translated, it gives CASSPRQGETQYF.

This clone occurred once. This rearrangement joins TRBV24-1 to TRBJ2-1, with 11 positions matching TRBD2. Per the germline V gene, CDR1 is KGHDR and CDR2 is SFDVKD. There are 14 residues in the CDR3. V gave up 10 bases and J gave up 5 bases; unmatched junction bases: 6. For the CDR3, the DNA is TGTGCCACTAGCGGGAGGGCCGGGCACAATGAGCAGTTCTTC. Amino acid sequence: CATSGRAGHNEQFF.

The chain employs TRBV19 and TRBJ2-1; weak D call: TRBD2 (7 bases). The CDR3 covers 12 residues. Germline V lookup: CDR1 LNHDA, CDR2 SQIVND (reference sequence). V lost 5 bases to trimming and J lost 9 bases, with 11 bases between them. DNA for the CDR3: TGTGCCAGTAGTGAGAGGGGGGGTGAGCAGTTCTTC. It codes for CASSERGGEQFF.

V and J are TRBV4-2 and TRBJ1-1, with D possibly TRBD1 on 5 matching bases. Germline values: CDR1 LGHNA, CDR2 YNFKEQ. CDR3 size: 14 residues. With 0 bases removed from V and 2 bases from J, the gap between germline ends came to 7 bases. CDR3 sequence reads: CASSQDRDNTEAFF. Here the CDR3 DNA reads TGTGCCAGCAGCCAAGATCGGGACAACACTGAAGCTTTCTTT.

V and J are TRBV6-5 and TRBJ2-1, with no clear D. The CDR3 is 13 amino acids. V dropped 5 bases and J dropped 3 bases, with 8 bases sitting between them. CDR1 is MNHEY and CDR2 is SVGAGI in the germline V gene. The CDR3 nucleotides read TGTGCCAGCAGTCCCCCGGACTACAATGAGCAGTTCTTC. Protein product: CASSPPDYNEQFF.

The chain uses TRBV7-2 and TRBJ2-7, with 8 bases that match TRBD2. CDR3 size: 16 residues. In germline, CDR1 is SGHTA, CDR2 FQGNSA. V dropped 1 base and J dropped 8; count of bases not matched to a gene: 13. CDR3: CASSLVVSGTPIQQYF. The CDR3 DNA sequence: TGTGCCAGCAGCTTAGTCGTTAGCGGGACTCCTATCCAGCAGTACTTC.

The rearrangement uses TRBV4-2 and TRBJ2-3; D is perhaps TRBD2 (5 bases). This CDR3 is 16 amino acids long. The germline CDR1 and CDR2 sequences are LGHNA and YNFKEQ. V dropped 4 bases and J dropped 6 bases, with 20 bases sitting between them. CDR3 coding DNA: TGTGCCAGCAGCCCCGCGGTCGCGGGCGTCCTTGATACGCAGTATTTT. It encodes CASSPAVAGVLDTQYF.

The CDR3 reads CASSRLGDSGNTIYF. The CDR3 nucleotides are TGTGCCAGTAGCAGATTAGGTGACTCTGGAAACACCATATATTTT. The chain links TRBV19 to TRBJ1-3; D ambiguous. Germline V gives CDR1 LNHDA, CDR2 SQIVND (reference sequence). The CDR3 totals 15 residues. The V gene lost 6 bases and the J gene lost 0 bases, with 12 bases spanning the gap.

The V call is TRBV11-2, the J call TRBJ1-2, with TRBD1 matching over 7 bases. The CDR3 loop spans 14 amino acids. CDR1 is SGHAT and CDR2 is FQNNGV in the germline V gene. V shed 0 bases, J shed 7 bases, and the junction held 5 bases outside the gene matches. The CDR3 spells CASSLDQGGRGYTF. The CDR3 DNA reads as TGTGCCAGCAGCTTAGATCAGGGGGGTCGTGGCTACACCTTC. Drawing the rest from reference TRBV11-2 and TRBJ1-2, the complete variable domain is EAGVAQSPRYKIIEKRQSVAFWCNPISGHATLYWYQQILGQGPKLLIQFQNNGVVDDSQLPKDRFSAERLKGVDSTLKIQPAKLEDSAVYLCASSLDQGGRGYTFGSGTRLTVV.

CDR3 region: CSVETHGRGPRGAQYF. The CDR3 nucleotides are TGCAGCGTTGAAACCCACGGCAGGGGACCTAGAGGGGCCCAGTACTTC. V and J are TRBV29-1 and TRBJ2-5, with D possibly TRBD1 on 6 matching bases. Germline CDR1 SQVTM, CDR2 ANQGSEA. V was clipped by 2 bases and J by 9 bases, with 25 bases between them. This CDR3 has 16 residues.

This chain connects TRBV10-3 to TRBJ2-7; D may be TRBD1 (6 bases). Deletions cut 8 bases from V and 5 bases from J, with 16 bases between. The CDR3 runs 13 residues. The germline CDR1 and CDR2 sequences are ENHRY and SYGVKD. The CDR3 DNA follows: TGTGCCATCCAAGACAGGTTCTTACACGAGCAGTACTTC. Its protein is CAIQDRFLHEQYF.

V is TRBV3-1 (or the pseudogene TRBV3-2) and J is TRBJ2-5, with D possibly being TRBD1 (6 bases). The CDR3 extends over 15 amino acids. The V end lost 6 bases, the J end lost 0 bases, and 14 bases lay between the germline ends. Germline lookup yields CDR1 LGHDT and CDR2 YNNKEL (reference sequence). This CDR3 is CASSPRTAYQETQYF. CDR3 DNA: TGTGCCAGCAGTCCGCGGACAGCGTACCAAGAGACCCAGTACTTC.

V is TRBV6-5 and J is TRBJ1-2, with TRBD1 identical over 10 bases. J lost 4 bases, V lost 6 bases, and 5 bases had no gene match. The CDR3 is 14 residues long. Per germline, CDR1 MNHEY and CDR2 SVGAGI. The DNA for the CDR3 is TGTGCCAGCAGGCCGACAGGGGGCGCCTATGGCTACACCTTC. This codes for CASRPTGGAYGYTF.

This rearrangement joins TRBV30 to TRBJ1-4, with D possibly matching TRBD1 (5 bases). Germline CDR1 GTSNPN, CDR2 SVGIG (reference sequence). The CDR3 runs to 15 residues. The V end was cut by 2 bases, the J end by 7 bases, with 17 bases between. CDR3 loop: CAWSPGAGGGEKLFF. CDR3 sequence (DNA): TGTGCCTGGAGTCCAGGTGCGGGGGGAGGTGAAAAACTGTTTTTT. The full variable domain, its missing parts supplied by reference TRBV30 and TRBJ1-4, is SQTIHQWPATLVQPVGSPLSLECTVEGTSNPNLYWYRQAAGRGLQLLFYSVGIGQISSEVPQNLSASRPQDRQFILSSKKLLLSDSGFYLCAWSPGAGGGEKLFFGSGTQLSVL.

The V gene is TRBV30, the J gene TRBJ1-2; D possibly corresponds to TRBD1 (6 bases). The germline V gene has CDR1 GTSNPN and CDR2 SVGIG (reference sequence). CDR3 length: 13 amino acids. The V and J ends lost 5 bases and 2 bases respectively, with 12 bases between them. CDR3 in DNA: TGTGCCTGGGCCCCAGGGGTCAACTATGGCTACACCTTC. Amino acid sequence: CAWAPGVNYGYTF.

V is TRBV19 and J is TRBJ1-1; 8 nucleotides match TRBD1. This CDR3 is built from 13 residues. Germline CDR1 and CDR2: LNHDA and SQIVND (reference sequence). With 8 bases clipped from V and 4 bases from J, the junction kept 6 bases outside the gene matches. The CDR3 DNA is TGTGCCAGTCTCCAAGACAGGGGCACTGAAGCTTTCTTT. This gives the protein CASLQDRGTEAFF.

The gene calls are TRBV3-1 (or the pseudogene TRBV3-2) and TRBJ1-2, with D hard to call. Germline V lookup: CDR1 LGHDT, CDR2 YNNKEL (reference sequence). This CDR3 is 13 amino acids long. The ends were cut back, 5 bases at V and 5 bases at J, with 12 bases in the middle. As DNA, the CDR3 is TGTGCCAGCAGCGACCTAACGGAGTATGGCTACACCTTC. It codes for CASSDLTEYGYTF.

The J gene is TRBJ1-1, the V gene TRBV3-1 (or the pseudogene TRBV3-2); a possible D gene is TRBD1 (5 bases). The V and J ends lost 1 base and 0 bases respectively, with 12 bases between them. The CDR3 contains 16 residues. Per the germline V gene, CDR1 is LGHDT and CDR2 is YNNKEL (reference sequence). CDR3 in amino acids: CASSQGDRVMNTEAFF. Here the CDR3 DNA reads TGTGCCAGCAGCCAAGGTGACAGAGTCATGAACACTGAAGCTTTCTTT.

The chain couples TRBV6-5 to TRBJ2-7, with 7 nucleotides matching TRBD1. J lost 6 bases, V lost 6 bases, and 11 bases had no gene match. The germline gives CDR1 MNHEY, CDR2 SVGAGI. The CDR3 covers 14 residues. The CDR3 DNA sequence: TGTGCCAGCAGAGCCGACAGGGTCCCCATCGAGCAGTACTTC. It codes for CASRADRVPIEQYF.

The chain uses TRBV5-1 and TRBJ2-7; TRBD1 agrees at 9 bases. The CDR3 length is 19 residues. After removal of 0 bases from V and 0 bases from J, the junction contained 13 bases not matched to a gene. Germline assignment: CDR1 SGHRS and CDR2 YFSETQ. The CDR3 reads CASSLAADRGTGISYEQYF. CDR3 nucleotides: TGCGCCAGCAGCTTGGCCGCCGACCGAGGGACAGGGATCTCCTACGAGCAGTACTTC.

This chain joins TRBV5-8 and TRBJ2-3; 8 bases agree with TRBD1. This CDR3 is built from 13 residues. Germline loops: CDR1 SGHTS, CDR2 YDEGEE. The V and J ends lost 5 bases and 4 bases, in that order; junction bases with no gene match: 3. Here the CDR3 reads CASSQDRADTQYF. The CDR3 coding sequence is TGTGCCAGCAGTCAGGACAGGGCAGATACGCAGTATTTT. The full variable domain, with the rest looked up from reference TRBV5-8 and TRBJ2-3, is EAGVTQSPTHLIKTRGQQATLRCSPISGHTSVYWYQQALGLGLQFLLWYDEGEERNRGNFPPRFSGRQFPNYSSELNVNALELEDSALYLCASSQDRADTQYFGPGTRLTVL.

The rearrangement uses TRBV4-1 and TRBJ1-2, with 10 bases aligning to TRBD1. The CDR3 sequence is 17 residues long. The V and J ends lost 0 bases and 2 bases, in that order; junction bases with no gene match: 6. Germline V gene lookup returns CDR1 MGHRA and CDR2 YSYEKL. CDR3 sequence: CASSQDRGQGPNYGYTF. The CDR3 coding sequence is TGCGCCAGCAGCCAAGACAGGGGACAGGGGCCAAACTATGGCTACACCTTC.

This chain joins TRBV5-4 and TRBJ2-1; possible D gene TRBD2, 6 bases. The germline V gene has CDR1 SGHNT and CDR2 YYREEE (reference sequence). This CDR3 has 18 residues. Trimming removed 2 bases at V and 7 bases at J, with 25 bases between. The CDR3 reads CASSFRISTGARKNEQFF. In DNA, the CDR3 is TGTGCCAGCAGCTTCCGGATTTCAACGGGAGCGAGAAAGAATGAGCAGTTCTTC.

The CDR3 DNA reads TGTGCCAGCAGCTACCGACTAGCGGGAATAAAGGGCGAGCAGTACTTC. Encoded protein: CASSYRLAGIKGEQYF. This sequence joins TRBV5-8 and TRBJ2-7; the match to TRBD2 covers 11 bases. CDR1 SGHTS and CDR2 YDEGEE come from the germline V gene. This CDR3 is built from 16 residues. The junction had 11 bases not matched to a gene; V was cut back by 3 bases and J by 6 bases. The full variable domain, its missing parts supplied by reference TRBV5-8 and TRBJ2-7, is EAGVTQSPTHLIKTRGQQATLRCSPISGHTSVYWYQQALGLGLQFLLWYDEGEERNRGNFPPRFSGRQFPNYSSELNVNALELEDSALYLCASSYRLAGIKGEQYFGPGTRLTVT.

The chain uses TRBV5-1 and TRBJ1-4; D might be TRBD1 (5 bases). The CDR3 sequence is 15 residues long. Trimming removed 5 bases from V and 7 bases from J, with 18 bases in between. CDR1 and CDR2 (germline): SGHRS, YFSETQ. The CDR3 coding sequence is TGCGCCAGCAGACTCGGATCGGGGGAGACTGAAAAACTGTTTTTT. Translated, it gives CASRLGSGETEKLFF.

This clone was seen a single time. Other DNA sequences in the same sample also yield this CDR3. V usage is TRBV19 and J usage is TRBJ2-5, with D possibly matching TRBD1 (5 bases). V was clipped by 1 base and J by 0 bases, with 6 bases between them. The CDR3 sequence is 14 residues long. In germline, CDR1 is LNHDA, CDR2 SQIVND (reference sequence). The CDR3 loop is CASSIGQYQETQYF. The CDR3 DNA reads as TGTGCCAGTAGTATAGGACAGTACCAAGAGACCCAGTACTTC.